These 26 T cell receptor beta chains share one sample of origin, sequenced in a study of cytomegalovirus exposure and HLA in healthy donors. The study ran its PCR with 60 Vbeta and 13 Jbeta primers. The protocol was immunoSEQ multiplex PCR, while the TCRdb copy is restricted to in-frame clones and leaves out a portion. The sample has 150,000 or so clones, roughly 80% seen once. Sequencing was performed on PBMCs. These receptors came from a woman in her thirties or forties in good health and CMV-seronegative.

The chain employs TRBV28 and TRBJ2-5; maybe TRBD2 (7 bases). The tail of the sequence fits TRBJ2-7 better, so the J call may be wrong. Germline V gene sequence: CDR1 MDHEN, CDR2 SYDVKM. The CDR3 has 16 amino acids. In DNA, the CDR3 is TGTGCCAGCAGTTTTGGGTCGGGGGGCCCCATCTACGAGCAGTACTTC. Translated: CASSFGSGGPIYEQYF.

The V gene is TRBV7-6, the J gene TRBJ1-4; 7 bases agree with TRBD1. Germline V gives CDR1 SGHVS, CDR2 FNYEAQ. This CDR3 comprises 15 residues. V dropped 4 bases and J dropped 1; count of bases not matched to a gene: 3. The chain's CDR3 is CASSYRTGTNEKLFF. CDR3 nucleotides: TGTGCCAGCAGCTACCGGACAGGAACTAATGAAAAACTGTTTTTT.

The gene calls are TRBV28 and TRBJ2-7; 9 bases are shared with TRBD1. Germline lookup yields CDR1 MDHEN and CDR2 SYDVKM. This CDR3 spans 16 amino acids. V lost 4 bases and J lost 5; bases outside the gene matches: 12. Written as DNA, the CDR3 is TGTGCCAGCAGTTCTCCCGGGACAGGGAAATCCCACGAGCAGTACTTC. Its translation is CASSSPGTGKSHEQYF. Full variable domain (outside the CDR3, taken from reference TRBV28 and TRBJ2-7): DVKVTQSSRYLVKRTGEKVFLECVQDMDHENMFWYRQDPGLGLRLIYFSYDVKMKEKGDIPEGYSVSREKKERFSLILESASTNQTSMYLCASSSPGTGKSHEQYFGPGTRLTVT.

The chain uses TRBV6-5 and TRBJ1-6; D is possibly TRBD1 (6 bases). The CDR3 runs 14 residues. The germline gives CDR1 MNHEY, CDR2 SVGAGI. Trimming removed 6 bases from V and 8 bases from J, with 14 bases in between. In DNA, the CDR3 is TGTGCCAGCAGACCCGGACAGTCGGATTCACCCCTCCACTTT. This codes for CASRPGQSDSPLHF.

This chain links TRBV27 with TRBJ2-3, with 9 nucleotides matching TRBD2. The J segment lost 2 bases and the V segment lost 7 bases, leaving 7 bases of the junction unmatched. The CDR3 extends over 15 amino acids. Germline-derived CDR1 and CDR2 are MNHEY and SMNVEV (reference sequence). CDR3 loop: CASTPAGGNTDTQYF. CDR3 bases: TGTGCCAGCACCCCAGCGGGAGGAAACACAGATACGCAGTATTTT.

This rearrangement joins TRBV4-1 to TRBJ2-3, with 7 bases matching TRBD2. CDR3 length: 17 residues. V shed 4 bases and J 2 bases; nucleotides not matched to a gene: 12. Germline lookup yields CDR1 MGHRA and CDR2 YSYEKL. The CDR3 DNA is TGCGCCAGCAGCCTGGCCGTGGACCGGGAGGTCACAGATACGCAGTATTTT. Its protein is CASSLAVDREVTDTQYF.

This clone is a singleton in its sample. The chain links TRBV27 to TRBJ1-2; possibly TRBD1 for D (6 bases). Germline V gene sequence: CDR1 MNHEY, CDR2 SMNVEV (reference sequence). The CDR3 spans 13 residues. Trimming left V 4 bases short and J 5 bases short, with 11 bases between. The CDR3: CASSWGRGYGYTF. The DNA for the CDR3 is TGTGCCAGCAGTTGGGGGCGAGGATATGGCTACACCTTC.

The table lists this clone with a count of one. This chain uses TRBV6-6 with TRBJ1-1, with D perhaps matching TRBD1 (6 bases). From germline, CDR1 is MNHNY and CDR2 SVGAGI (reference sequence). V was cut by 8 bases and J by 0 bases, with 13 bases left in between. This CDR3 spans 14 amino acids. CDR3 loop: CASGTSGVNTEAFF. Here the CDR3 DNA reads TGTGCCAGCGGTACCTCAGGGGTGAACACTGAAGCTTTCTTT.

This clone turned up a few times. DNA of the CDR3: TGCGCCAGCAGTGCGGGACAGGGGGAGGCTTTCTTT. It codes for CASSAGQGEAFF. This chain joins TRBV10-2 and TRBJ1-1; TRBD1 matches 11 bases. From germline, CDR1 is WSHSY and CDR2 SAAADI. There are 12 residues in the CDR3. Losses at the gene ends were 4 bases for V and 11 bases for J; bases not matched to a gene: 3.

V gene TRBV6-1 combines with J gene TRBJ1-1; 9 nucleotides line up with TRBD1. The length of the CDR3 is 14 residues. Germline V lookup: CDR1 MNHNS, CDR2 SASEGT. The V and J ends lost 5 bases and 7 bases, in that order; junction bases with no gene match: 8. CDR3 sequence reads: CASSRTGVRVEAFF. As DNA, the CDR3 is TGTGCCAGCAGTCGGACAGGGGTCAGGGTTGAAGCTTTCTTT.

This clone was seen more than once but under ten times. The chain's CDR3 is CASSPSLTGTGVHEQYF. In DNA form, the CDR3 reads TGTGCCAGCAGCCCCTCCCTCACCGGGACAGGGGTACACGAGCAGTACTTC. The chain is built from TRBV11-3 and TRBJ2-7; 10 nucleotides agree with TRBD1. This CDR3 has 17 amino acids. J gave up 5 bases and V 5 bases, and 15 bases lay outside the gene matches. CDR1 and CDR2 from the germline V gene are SGHNT and YENEEA.

The chain recombines TRBV5-1 with TRBJ2-5; D possibly corresponds to TRBD2 (7 bases). Germline loops: CDR1 SGHRS, CDR2 YFSETQ. The CDR3 spans 18 residues. V was clipped by 0 bases and J by 5 bases, with 23 bases between them. CDR3 region: CASSLAVGGRKAGETQYF. The CDR3 DNA sequence: TGCGCCAGCAGCTTGGCCGTGGGGGGGCGCAAGGCCGGGGAGACCCAGTACTTC.

The rearrangement uses TRBV5-1 and TRBJ2-7; TRBD1 matches at 7 bases. Unmatched junction bases numbered 6, after V lost 2 bases and J lost 1 base. Germline CDR1 SGHRS, CDR2 YFSETQ. The CDR3 runs to 15 residues. CDR3 coding DNA: TGCGCCAGCAGCTTAAGGGGGCTTCCTTCCTACGAGCAGTACTTC. This encodes CASSLRGLPSYEQYF.

The chain has TRBV5-1 and TRBJ2-3, with 11 bases fitting TRBD2. The CDR3 is 15 amino acids. Germline lookup yields CDR1 SGHRS and CDR2 YFSETQ. V shed 8 bases, J shed 0 bases, and the junction held 5 bases outside the gene matches. CDR3 coding DNA: TGCGCCAGTCGAACTAGCGGGGGAAGCACAGATACGCAGTATTTT. The encoded protein is CASRTSGGSTDTQYF.

The chain is built from TRBV6-1 and TRBJ1-4; TRBD1 matches at 10 bases. The J segment lost 11 bases and the V segment lost 4 bases, leaving 1 base of the junction unmatched. The CDR3 consists of 12 residues. Germline V lookup: CDR1 MNHNS, CDR2 SASEGT. The CDR3 DNA reads as TGTGCCAGCAGTGGACAGGGGGCGAAACTGTTTTTT. Translating gives CASSGQGAKLFF.

This rearrangement joins TRBV30 to TRBJ1-1, with TRBD1 matching 8 bases. Per germline, CDR1 GTSNPN and CDR2 SVGIG (reference sequence). This CDR3 is 13 amino acids long. With V trimmed by 2 bases and J by 3 bases, 2 bases remained unmatched. The CDR3 sequence: CAWSLTGDTEAFF. The CDR3 nucleotides read TGTGCCTGGAGTTTGACAGGGGACACTGAAGCTTTCTTT.

This clone was seen a few times. The chain employs TRBV5-5 and TRBJ1-2; D may be TRBD1 (6 bases). Germline assignment: CDR1 SGHKS and CDR2 YYEKEE (reference sequence). V was shortened by 3 bases and J by 2 bases, with 14 bases between the two germline ends. CDR3 length equals 15 residues. Written as DNA, the CDR3 is TGTGCCAGCAGCTGGGGGCCCCAGAAAAACTATGGCTACACCTTC. Translation: CASSWGPQKNYGYTF.

This chain joins TRBV7-8 and TRBJ2-6, with 9 bases identical to TRBD1. V was pared by 4 bases and J by 4 bases, with 2 bases of the junction left unmatched. Looked up from germline, CDR1 is SGHVS and CDR2 is FQNEAQ. This CDR3 comprises 15 residues. CDR3 coding DNA: TGTGCCAGCAGCTCACAGGGGGCCGGGGCCAACGTCCTGACTTTC. Amino acids: CASSSQGAGANVLTF.

This chain links TRBV10-3 with TRBJ1-5, with D uncertain. The germline V gene has CDR1 ENHRY and CDR2 SYGVKD. V lost 4 bases, J lost 5 bases, and 15 bases lay in between. CDR3 length: 15 residues. CDR3 DNA sequence: TGTGCCATCAGTGCGTCAGAGAAGACTTATCAGCCCCAGCATTTT. Amino acids: CAISASEKTYQPQHF.

The chain has TRBV27 and TRBJ1-1; 9 bases fit TRBD1. Unmatched junction bases numbered 12, after V lost 6 bases and J lost 1 base. Per the germline V gene, CDR1 is MNHEY and CDR2 is SMNVEV (reference sequence). The CDR3 has 17 residues. The CDR3 DNA reads as TGTGCCAGCAGGTTGGTGGGGACAGGGAACCCGAACACTGAAGCTTTCTTT. Translating it yields CASRLVGTGNPNTEAFF.

The sample holds a few counts of this clone. This chain links TRBV2 with TRBJ2-7; D perhaps matches TRBD1 (5 bases). This CDR3 region has 14 residues. V was pared by 7 bases and J by 6 bases, with 19 bases between. Germline values: CDR1 SNHLY, CDR2 FYNNEI. The DNA for the CDR3 is TGTGCCAGCAAACTGGGCCCCCAGGGCACCGAGCAGTACTTC. Encoded protein: CASKLGPQGTEQYF.

This CDR3 is CASSQEFGTGRDSNQPQHF. The CDR3 DNA reads TGCGCCAGCAGCCAAGAATTTGGGACAGGGAGGGATAGCAATCAGCCCCAGCATTTT. V and J are TRBV4-1 and TRBJ1-5, with 9 bases aligning to TRBD1. Germline V gene data show CDR1 as MGHRA and CDR2 as YSYEKL. J was trimmed by 0 bases and V by 0 bases; bases with no gene match: 9. The CDR3 covers 19 residues.

The V gene is TRBV19, the J gene TRBJ1-2, with a weak D call TRBD1 (5 bases). The CDR3 has 15 residues. Trimming stripped 7 bases from V and 4 bases from J, with 19 bases between. Germline V gene data show CDR1 as LNHDA and CDR2 as SQIVND (reference sequence). The CDR3 reads CASTPQGRDPYGYTF. For the CDR3, the DNA is TGTGCCAGTACCCCCCAGGGCAGAGACCCCTATGGCTACACCTTC.

The genes are TRBV5-1 and TRBJ2-7; 8 bases are a match to TRBD2. The V gene end was trimmed by 4 bases and the J gene end by 5 bases; junction bases not matched to a gene: 8. Germline V gene data show CDR1 as SGHRS and CDR2 as YFSETQ. The CDR3 spans 14 residues. The CDR3 DNA reads as TGCGCCAGCAGCCCGGGAGGGGCCGTGGACGAGCAGTACTTC. It codes for CASSPGGAVDEQYF.

The chain carries TRBV5-1 and TRBJ1-1, with 7 bases matching TRBD1. J lost 5 bases, V lost 7 bases, and 11 bases had no gene match. This CDR3 comprises 14 residues. Germline assignment: CDR1 SGHRS and CDR2 YFSETQ. The CDR3, as DNA: TGCGCCAGCCGTACCACAGGGGTCGGAACTGAAGCTTTCTTT. It yields the protein CASRTTGVGTEAFF.

The rearrangement joins TRBV2 to TRBJ2-3; D uncertain. Germline lookup yields CDR1 SNHLY and CDR2 FYNNEI. The V gene lost 0 bases and the J gene lost 6 bases, with 13 bases spanning the gap. CDR3 size: 15 residues. The CDR3 sequence: CASSEAASGGDTQYF. In nucleotides, the CDR3 is TGTGCCAGCAGTGAAGCAGCTTCGGGTGGGGATACGCAGTATTTT.